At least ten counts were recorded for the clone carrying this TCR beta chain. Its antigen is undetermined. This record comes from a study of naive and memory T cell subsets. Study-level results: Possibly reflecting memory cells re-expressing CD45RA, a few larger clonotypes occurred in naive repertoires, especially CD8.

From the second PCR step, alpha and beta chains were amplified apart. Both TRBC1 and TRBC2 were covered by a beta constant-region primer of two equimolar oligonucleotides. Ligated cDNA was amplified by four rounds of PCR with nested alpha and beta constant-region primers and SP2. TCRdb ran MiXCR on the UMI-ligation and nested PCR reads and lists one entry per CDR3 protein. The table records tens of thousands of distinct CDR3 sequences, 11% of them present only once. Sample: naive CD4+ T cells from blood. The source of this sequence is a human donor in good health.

CDR3: CSVLGSLSQYF. The CDR3 coding sequence is TGCAGCGTCTTGGGGTCCCTCTCGCAGTATTTT. V gene TRBV29-1 combines with J gene TRBJ2-3; D is undetermined. The V end lost 6 bases, the J end lost 10 bases, and 14 bases lay between the germline ends. Germline V gene sequence: CDR1 SQVTM, CDR2 ANQGSEA. The length of the CDR3 is 11 residues.